What follows is one T cell receptor (beta chain) and its context. This sample was taken from a study of blood T cell repertoires in COVID-19. Across the study: PBMCs, B-cell-depleted T cells, or T cells were the source of the cDNA or gDNA that made up the material.

Methods used by the authors: Amplification with reference gene primers provided the estimates of nucleated cell counts. Sequenced by immunoSEQ multiplex PCR; TCRdb stores in-frame clones only, minus some. From that table come the V and J calls and clone size; the DNA was used to work out D and trimming. There are around 140,000 clones in the sample; 80% to 90% occur only once, and 0.8% to 0.95% lies in the top ten. Germline V gene data show CDR1 as SNHLY and CDR2 as FYNNEI. The CDR3 consists of 14 residues. Trimming took 6 bases from V and 2 from J; bases not matched to a gene: 7. Material for sequencing was peripheral blood. This rearrangement joins TRBV2 to TRBJ2-7; 7 nucleotides align to TRBD1. The source of this sequence is a woman in her fifties or sixties with acute or convalescent COVID-19. The CDR3 sequence: CASSARQGPYEQYF. CDR3 sequence (DNA): TGTGCCAGCAGCGCGAGACAGGGACCCTACGAGCAGTACTTC.